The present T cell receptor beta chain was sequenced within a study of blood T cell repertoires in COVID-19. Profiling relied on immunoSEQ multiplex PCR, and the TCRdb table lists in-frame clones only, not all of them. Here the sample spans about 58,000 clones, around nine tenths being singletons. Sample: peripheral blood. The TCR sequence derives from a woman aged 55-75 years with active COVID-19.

CDR3 in amino acids: CASSQDAVPRGYTF. The CDR3 nucleotides read TGTGCCAGCAGCCAAGATGCGGTCCCACGGGGCTACACCTTC. V gene TRBV3-1 (or the pseudogene TRBV3-2) combines with J gene TRBJ1-2; D remains unclear. Germline CDR1 is LGHDT and CDR2 is YNNKEL (reference sequence). CDR3 length: 14 amino acids. Trimming shortened V by 0 bases and J by 8 bases, and 13 bases separated the two germline ends.